The clone carrying this T cell receptor (beta chain) was seen only once. Its antigen is undetermined. A universal primer site and UMIs were added as TCR cDNA was made by 5'RACE template switching. TCRdb re-called the 5' RACE reads with MiXCR, one entry per CDR3 protein. The sample includes approximately 580,000 distinct CDR3 sequences, 17% of them seen just once. The source of the sample is a study of T cells after yellow fever vaccination. Whole-study context: For low cell numbers, libraries were made with SMART-Seq v4 Ultra Low Input. Study-level results: FACS-sorted repertoires might harbor abundant contaminating clonotypes from the bulk population. At around 96% for CD4 and around 91% for CD8, most primary-vaccination clones showed up again after the booster.

Trimming at V came to 3 bases and at J to 0 bases, leaving 15 bases not matched to a gene. Germline CDR1 MGHRA, CDR2 YSYEKL. This CDR3 is 20 amino acids long. The V call is TRBV4-1, the J call TRBJ2-5; 11 bases align to TRBD2. This clonotype originated in a man aged 18 to 30 who received the YFV17D yellow fever vaccine. The source was PBMCs, collected 4 to 6 days after the first yellow fever vaccination. The CDR3 DNA is TGCGCCAGCAGCCAGCCCTCTGCCACTAGCGGGGGTGCGTACCAAGAGACCCAGTACTTC. It translates to CASSQPSATSGGAYQETQYF.